The clone carrying this T cell receptor beta chain was observed a handful of times. The antigen remains unidentified. The CDR3 has 13 residues. Trimming left V 4 bases short and J 7 bases short, with 11 bases between. From germline, CDR1 is SNHLY and CDR2 FYNNEI. As every portion of the isolated RNA was reverse transcribed, the sequencing read expressed TCRB transcripts. TCRdb's table, derived via immunoSEQ multiplex PCR, lists solely in-frame clones and lacks some. The data show 300,000 to 400,000 clones, with about 14% seen just once and roughly 0.015% held by the top ten. The source of the sample is a study of beta chain features in type 1 diabetes. Study-wide results and caveats: All four CD4+ subsets of Type 1 diabetes patients contained TCRB CDR3s that were moderately but significantly shorter.

The V gene is TRBV2, the J gene TRBJ2-1; D is possibly TRBD2 (6 bases). Sequencing was performed on naive CD4+ T cells from blood. This clonotype originated in a woman younger than 35 with type 1 diabetes. The CDR3 loop is CASSVTSLNEQFF. CDR3 DNA: TGTGCCAGCAGTGTTACTAGCTTAAATGAGCAGTTCTTC.